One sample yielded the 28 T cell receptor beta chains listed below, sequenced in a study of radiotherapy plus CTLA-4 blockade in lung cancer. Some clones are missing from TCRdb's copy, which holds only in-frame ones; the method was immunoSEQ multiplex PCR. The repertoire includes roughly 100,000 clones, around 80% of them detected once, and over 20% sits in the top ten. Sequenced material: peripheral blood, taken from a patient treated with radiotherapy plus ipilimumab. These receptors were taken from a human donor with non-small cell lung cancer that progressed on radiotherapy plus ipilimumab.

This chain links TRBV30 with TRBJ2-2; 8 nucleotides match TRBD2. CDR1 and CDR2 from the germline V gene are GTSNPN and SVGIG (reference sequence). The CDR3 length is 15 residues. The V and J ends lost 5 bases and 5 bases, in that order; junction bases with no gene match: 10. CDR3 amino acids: CAWARAAGGTGELFF. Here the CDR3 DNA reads TGTGCCTGGGCCCGAGCTGCGGGAGGAACCGGGGAGCTGTTTTTT.

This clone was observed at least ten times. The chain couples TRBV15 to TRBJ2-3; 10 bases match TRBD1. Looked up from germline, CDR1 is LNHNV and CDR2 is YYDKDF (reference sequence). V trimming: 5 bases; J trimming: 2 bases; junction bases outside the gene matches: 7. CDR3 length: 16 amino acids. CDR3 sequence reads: CATSAKDRGNTDTQYF. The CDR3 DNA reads TGTGCCACCAGCGCCAAGGACAGGGGGAACACAGATACGCAGTATTTT.

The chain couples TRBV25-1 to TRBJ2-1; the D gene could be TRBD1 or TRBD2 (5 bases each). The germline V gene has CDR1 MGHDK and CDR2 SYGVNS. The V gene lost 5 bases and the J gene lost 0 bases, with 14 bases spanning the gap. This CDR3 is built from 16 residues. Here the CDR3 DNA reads TGTGCCAGCAGTCATGATGGGGGTGACTCCTACAATGAGCAGTTCTTC. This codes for CASSHDGGDSYNEQFF.

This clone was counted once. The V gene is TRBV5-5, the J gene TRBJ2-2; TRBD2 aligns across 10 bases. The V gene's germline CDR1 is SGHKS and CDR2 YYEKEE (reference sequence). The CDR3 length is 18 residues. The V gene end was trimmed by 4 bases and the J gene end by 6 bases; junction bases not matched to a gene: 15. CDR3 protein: CASSRGFGLLAGAGELFF. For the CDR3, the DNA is TGTGCCAGCAGCCGTGGGTTCGGGTTGCTAGCGGGAGCCGGGGAGCTGTTTTTT.

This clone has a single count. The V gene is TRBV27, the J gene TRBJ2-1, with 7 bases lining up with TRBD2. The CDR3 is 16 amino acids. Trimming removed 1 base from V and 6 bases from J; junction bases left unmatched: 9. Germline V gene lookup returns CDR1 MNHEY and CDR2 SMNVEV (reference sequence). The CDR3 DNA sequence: TGTGCCAGCAGTTTATGGGAGGGGCTAGGGACCAATGAGCAGTTCTTC. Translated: CASSLWEGLGTNEQFF.

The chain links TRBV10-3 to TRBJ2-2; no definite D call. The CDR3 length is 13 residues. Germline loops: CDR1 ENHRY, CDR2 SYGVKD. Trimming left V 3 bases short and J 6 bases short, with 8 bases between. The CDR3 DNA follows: TGTGCCATCAGTGAAGGAAGACCCGGGGAGCTGTTTTTT. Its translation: CAISEGRPGELFF.

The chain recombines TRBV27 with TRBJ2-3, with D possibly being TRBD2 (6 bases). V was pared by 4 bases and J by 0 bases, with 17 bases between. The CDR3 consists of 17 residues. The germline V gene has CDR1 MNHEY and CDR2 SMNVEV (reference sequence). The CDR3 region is CASSYEGGFTSTDTQYF. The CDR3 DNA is TGTGCCAGCAGTTACGAGGGAGGATTTACTAGCACAGATACGCAGTATTTT.

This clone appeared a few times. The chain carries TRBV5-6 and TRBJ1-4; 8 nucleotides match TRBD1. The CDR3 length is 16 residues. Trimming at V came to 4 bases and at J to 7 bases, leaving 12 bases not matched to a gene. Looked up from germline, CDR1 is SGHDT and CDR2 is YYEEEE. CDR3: CASSLTTGVVVEKLFF. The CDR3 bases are TGTGCCAGCAGCCTCACGACAGGGGTGGTAGTTGAAAAACTGTTTTTT.

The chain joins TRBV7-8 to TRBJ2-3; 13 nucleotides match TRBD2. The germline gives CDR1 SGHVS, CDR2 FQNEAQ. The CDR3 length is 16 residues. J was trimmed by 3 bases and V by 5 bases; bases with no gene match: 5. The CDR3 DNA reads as TGTGCCAGCAGCCCCCGACTAGCGGGAGGAACAGATACGCAGTATTTT. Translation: CASSPRLAGGTDTQYF.

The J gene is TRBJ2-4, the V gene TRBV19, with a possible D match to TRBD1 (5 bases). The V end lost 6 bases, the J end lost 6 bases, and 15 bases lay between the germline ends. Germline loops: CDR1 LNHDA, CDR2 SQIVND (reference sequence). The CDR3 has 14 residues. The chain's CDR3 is CASRVAGLGNIQYF. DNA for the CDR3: TGTGCCAGTAGGGTCGCAGGGTTGGGAAACATTCAGTACTTC.

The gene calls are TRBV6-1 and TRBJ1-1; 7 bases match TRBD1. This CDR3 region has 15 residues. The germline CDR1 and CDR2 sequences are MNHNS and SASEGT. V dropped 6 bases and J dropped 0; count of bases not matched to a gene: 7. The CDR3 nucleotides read TGTGCCAGCAGACTTTTGACAGGGATGAACACTGAAGCTTTCTTT. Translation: CASRLLTGMNTEAFF.

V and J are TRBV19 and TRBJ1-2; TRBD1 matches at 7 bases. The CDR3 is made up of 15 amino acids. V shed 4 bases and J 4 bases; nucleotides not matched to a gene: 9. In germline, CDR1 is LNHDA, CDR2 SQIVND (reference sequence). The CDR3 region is CASSTGTESSYGYTF. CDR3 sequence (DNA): TGTGCCAGTAGTACCGGGACAGAGTCCTCCTATGGCTACACCTTC. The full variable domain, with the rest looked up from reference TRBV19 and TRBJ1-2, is DGGITQSPKYLFRKEGQNVTLSCEQNLNHDAMYWYRQDPGQGLRLIYYSQIVNDFQKGDIAEGYSVSREKKESFPLTVTSAQKNPTAFYLCASSTGTESSYGYTFGSGTRLTVV.

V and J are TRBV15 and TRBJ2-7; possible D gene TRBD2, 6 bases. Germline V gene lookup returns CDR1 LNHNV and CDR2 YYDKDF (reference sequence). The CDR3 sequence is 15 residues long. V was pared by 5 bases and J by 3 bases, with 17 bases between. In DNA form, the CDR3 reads TGTGCCACCAGCCCTACTCAGGGAGGTGGCTACGAGCAGTACGTC. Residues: CATSPTQGGGYEQYV.

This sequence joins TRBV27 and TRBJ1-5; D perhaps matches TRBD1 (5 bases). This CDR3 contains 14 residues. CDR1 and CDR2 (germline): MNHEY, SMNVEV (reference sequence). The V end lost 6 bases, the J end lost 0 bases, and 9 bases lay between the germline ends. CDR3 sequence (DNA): TGTGCCAGCAGGCAGGGAACTAGCAATCAGCCCCAGCATTTT. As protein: CASRQGTSNQPQHF.

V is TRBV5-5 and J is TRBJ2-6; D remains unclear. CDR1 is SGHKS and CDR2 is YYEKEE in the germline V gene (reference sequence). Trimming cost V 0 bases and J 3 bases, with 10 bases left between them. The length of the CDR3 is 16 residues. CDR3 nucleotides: TGTGCCAGCAGCTTGGCCGTAATGGGTGGGGCCAACGTCCTGACTTTC. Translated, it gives CASSLAVMGGANVLTF.

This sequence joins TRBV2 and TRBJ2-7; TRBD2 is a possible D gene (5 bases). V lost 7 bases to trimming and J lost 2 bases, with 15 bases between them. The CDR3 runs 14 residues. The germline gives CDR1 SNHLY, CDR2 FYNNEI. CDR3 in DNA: TGTGCCAGCAACCCGGGATTCCCACCCTACGAGCAGTACGTC. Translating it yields CASNPGFPPYEQYV.

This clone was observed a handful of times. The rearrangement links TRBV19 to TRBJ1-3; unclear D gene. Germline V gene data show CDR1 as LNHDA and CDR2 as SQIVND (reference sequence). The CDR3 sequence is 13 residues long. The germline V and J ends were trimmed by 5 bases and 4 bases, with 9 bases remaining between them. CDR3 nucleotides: TGTGCCAGTAGTCCCACTCACGGAAACACCATATATTTT. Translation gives CASSPTHGNTIYF.

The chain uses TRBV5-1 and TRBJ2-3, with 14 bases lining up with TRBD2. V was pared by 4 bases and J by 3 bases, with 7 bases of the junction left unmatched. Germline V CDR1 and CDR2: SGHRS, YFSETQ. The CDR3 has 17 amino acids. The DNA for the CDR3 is TGCGCCAGCAGCCCGGGACTAGCGGGAGTTGGGACAGATACGCAGTATTTT. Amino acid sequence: CASSPGLAGVGTDTQYF. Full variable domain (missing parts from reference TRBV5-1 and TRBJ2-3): KAGVTQTPRYLIKTRGQQVTLSCSPISGHRSVSWYQQTPGQGLQFLFEYFSETQRNKGNFPGRFSGRQFSNSRSEMNVSTLELGDSALYLCASSPGLAGVGTDTQYFGPGTRLTVL.

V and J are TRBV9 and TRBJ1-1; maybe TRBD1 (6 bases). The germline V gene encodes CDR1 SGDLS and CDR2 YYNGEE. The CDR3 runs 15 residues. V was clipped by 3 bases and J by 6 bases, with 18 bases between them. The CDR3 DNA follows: TGTGCCAGCAGCGCAGGACAGCTAGGTAACGCTGAAGCTTTCTTT. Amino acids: CASSAGQLGNAEAFF.

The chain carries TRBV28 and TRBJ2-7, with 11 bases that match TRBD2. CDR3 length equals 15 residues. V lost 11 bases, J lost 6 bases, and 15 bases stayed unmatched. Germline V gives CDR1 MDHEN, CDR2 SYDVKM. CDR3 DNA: TGTGCCTCGGGGGGTGGTAGCGGGAGGGCCGGCGAGCAGTACGTC. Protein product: CASGGGSGRAGEQYV.

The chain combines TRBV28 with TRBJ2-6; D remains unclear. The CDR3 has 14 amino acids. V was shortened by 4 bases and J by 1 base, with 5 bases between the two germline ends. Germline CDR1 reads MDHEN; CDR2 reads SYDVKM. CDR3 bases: TGTGCCAGCAGTTCGGATTCTGGGGCCAACGTCCTGACTTTC. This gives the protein CASSSDSGANVLTF.

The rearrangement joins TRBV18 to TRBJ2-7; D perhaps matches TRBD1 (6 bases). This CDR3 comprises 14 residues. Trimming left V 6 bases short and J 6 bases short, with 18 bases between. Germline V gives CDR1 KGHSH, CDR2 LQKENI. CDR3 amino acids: CASSYQQGPGEQYV. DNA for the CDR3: TGTGCCAGCTCTTATCAACAGGGCCCGGGCGAGCAGTACGTC.

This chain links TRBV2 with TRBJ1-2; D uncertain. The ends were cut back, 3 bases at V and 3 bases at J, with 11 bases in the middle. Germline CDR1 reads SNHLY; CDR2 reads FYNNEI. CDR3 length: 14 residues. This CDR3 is CASSELGFDYGYTF. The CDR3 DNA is TGTGCCAGCAGTGAGCTGGGGTTCGACTATGGCTACACCTTC.

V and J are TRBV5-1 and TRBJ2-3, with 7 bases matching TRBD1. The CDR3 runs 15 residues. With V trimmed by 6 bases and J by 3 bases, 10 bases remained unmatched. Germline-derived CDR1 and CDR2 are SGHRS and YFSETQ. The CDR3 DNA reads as TGCGCCAGCAAGGGCAGGGGGTTCGCGACAGATACGCAGTATTTT. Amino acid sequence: CASKGRGFATDTQYF.

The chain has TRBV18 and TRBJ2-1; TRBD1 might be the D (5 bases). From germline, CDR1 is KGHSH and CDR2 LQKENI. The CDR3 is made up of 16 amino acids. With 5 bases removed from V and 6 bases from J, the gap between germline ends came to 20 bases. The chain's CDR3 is CASSSYQGESGNEQFF. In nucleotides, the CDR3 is TGTGCCAGCTCATCCTACCAGGGTGAGAGTGGCAATGAGCAGTTCTTC.

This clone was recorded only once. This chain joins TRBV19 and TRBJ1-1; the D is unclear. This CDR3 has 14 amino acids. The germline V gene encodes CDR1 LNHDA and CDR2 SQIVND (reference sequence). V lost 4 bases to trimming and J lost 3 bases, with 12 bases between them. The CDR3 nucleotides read TGTGCCAGTAGTAAGGAGGGTCGGGACACTGAAGCTTTCTTT. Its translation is CASSKEGRDTEAFF.

The CDR3: CASSQPKGQPQGRETQYF. The CDR3 region has the DNA TGCGCCAGCAGTCAACCTAAGGGTCAACCCCAAGGTCGAGAGACCCAGTACTTC. The rearrangement links TRBV23-1 to TRBJ2-5; D remains ambiguous. TRBV23-1 is an open reading frame whose function is uncertain. Between the trimmed V and J ends, which lost 2 bases and 4 bases, there was a span of 23 bases. CDR3 length equals 18 residues.

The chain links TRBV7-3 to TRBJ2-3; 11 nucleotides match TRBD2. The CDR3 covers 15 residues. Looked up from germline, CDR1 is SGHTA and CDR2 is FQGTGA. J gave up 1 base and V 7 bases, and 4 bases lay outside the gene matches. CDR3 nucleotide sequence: TGTGCCAGCAAGAAGACTAGCGGGGGCACAGATACGCAGTATTTT. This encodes CASKKTSGGTDTQYF. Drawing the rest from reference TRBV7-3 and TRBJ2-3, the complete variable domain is GAGVSQTPSNKVTEKGKYVELRCDPISGHTALYWYRQSLGQGPEFLIYFQGTGAADDSGLPNDRFFAVRPEGSVSTLKIQRTERGDSAVYLCASKKTSGGTDTQYFGPGTRLTVL.